This entry concerns a single TCR beta chain. Primers: 60 Vbeta forward and 13 Jbeta reverse. Assay: immunoSEQ multiplex PCR; the TCRdb copy retains only in-frame clones and omits some. The repertoire holds 200,000 to 300,000 clones, with about 85% as singletons. The data originate from a study of cytomegalovirus exposure and HLA in healthy donors. Germline CDR1 and CDR2: LGHNA and YNFKEQ. The CDR3 contains 17 residues. V lost 4 bases, J lost 3 bases, and 21 bases lay in between. This TCR derives from a girl aged 2 to 9 in good health and CMV-seronegative. Source material: PBMCs. The V call is TRBV4-2, the J call TRBJ1-1; D remains ambiguous. DNA of the CDR3: TGTGCCAGCAGCCCAGCCGACCGCTCGGGAAGTGACACTGAAGCTTTCTTT. Translation gives CASSPADRSGSDTEAFF.